This entry is about one T cell receptor (beta chain). Antigen unknown. In the authors' methods: As immunoSEQ supplied junction-only sequences (without quality scores), filtering differed. The repertoire was sequenced with immunoSEQ multiplex PCR; TCRdb's copy has only in-frame clones and lacks some. That table furnishes V, J and clone size, whereas the DNA furnished D and trimming. The sample contains fewer than 1 million clones, just over 95% of which appear only once. This specimen comes from a study of shared clonotypes between healthy human individuals. Terminally differentiated effector memory CD45RA+ cells were left out of the naive CD8 fraction, which was CD45RO-negative and positively selected for CCR7. The CDR3 consists of 17 residues. The germline CDR1 and CDR2 sequences are SEHNR and FQNEAQ (reference sequence). The ends lost 5 bases at V and 4 bases at J; junction bases unmatched: 15. General observations from the study: In a few donors, roughly 5.2% of naive CD4 clonotypes appeared in common. Richness estimates generally favored naive over memory subsets. The study drew on few donors, limiting represented genetic and exposure-history diversity.

The V and J genes are TRBV7-9 and TRBJ2-5; 8 bases align to TRBD1. Sequenced sample: naive CD8+ T cells sorted from blood. The receptor was isolated from a man aged 30 to 39 in good health. This chain's CDR3 is CASSTTSATTGAETQYF. As DNA, the CDR3 is TGTGCCAGCAGCACAACCAGCGCCACGACAGGGGCAGAGACCCAGTACTTC.